This paragraph covers one TCR beta chain sequence. Its target is not known. This CDR3 is 16 amino acids long. J gave up 8 bases and V 8 bases, and 15 bases lay outside the gene matches. Germline V gene lookup returns CDR1 SGHTA and CDR2 FQGNSA. Unique molecular identifiers featured in each of the TCR beta cDNA libraries. TCRdb re-called the PCR reads through MiXCR, storing one row per CDR3 protein. The sample consists of 650,000 to 850,000 distinct CDR3 sequences, approximately 57% of them appearing once. The data are from a study of post-analysis software for immune sequencing data. Turning to the study itself: Some patients lacked subtype; others had relapsing-remitting, secondary progressive or progressive-relapsing disease.

Whole-study findings and limits: Samples from a shared batch, those prepared together, strongly co-clustered by F measure. Those with multiple sclerosis, the patient group, showed significantly lower normalized Chao1 diversity than controls. When patients were compared with controls, roughly five TRBV segments were more frequent, TRBV5-6, TRBV5-1 and TRBV20-1 among them.

Sequencing was done on a sample of blood. This chain uses TRBV7-2 with TRBJ2-1; 10 bases map to TRBD1. The sequence came from a girl aged 5-17 years with multiple sclerosis. The chain's CDR3 is CASCLGGQGGFDEQFF. In DNA, the CDR3 is TGTGCCAGCTGTCTTGGAGGACAGGGGGGTTTCGATGAGCAGTTCTTC. Full variable domain (rest looked up from reference TRBV7-2 and TRBJ2-1): GAGVSQSPSNKVTEKGKDVELRCDPISGHTALYWYRQSLGQGLEFLIYFQGNSAPDKSGLPSDRFSAERTGGSVSTLTIQRTQQEDSAVYLCASCLGGQGGFDEQFFGPGTRLTVL.